This passage covers 4 T cell receptor beta chains from one sample sequenced in a study of blood T cell repertoires in COVID-19 (dated by TCRdb to 2019 to 2021). To prepare the library, the immunoSEQ multiplex PCR assay was applied. As stored in TCRdb, this immuneACCESS dataset retains in-frame rearrangements with V and J assigned. A fraction of the clones does not appear; measured against another copy, unresolved V genes explain less than half of the discrepancy, and the remainder lacks a known reason. Recorded for this sample are approximately 100,000 clones; about 91% of them occurred a single time. The top ten clonotypes cover 6% of the sample. Material for sequencing was peripheral blood. The receptors stem from a human donor in a cohort sampled during active COVID-19.

The genes are TRBV6-6 and TRBJ1-1; tentative D call: TRBD1 (6 bases). The CDR3 has 15 residues. Trimming left V 6 bases short and J 1 base short, with 15 bases between. The germline V gene encodes CDR1 MNHNY and CDR2 SVGAGI (reference sequence). The CDR3, as DNA: TGTGCCAGCAGCAACGCCGGGACAAAGAACACTGAAGCTTTCTTT. Protein sequence: CASSNAGTKNTEAFF.

The chain carries TRBV28 and TRBJ2-5, with TRBD2 matching over 8 bases. Looked up from germline, CDR1 is MDHEN and CDR2 is SYDVKM. CDR3 length equals 14 residues. With 4 bases clipped from V and 5 bases from J, the junction kept 6 bases outside the gene matches. CDR3 region: CASSSAGGVETQYF. The CDR3 nucleotides read TGTGCCAGCAGTTCCGCGGGAGGAGTGGAGACCCAGTACTTC.

This rearrangement joins TRBV7-3 to TRBJ2-2, with TRBD2 matching 7 bases. V lost 8 bases to trimming and J lost 3 bases; unmatched junction nucleotides: 15. From germline, CDR1 is SGHTA and CDR2 FQGTGA. The length of the CDR3 is 17 residues. CDR3 region: CASVGSMVAGDTGELFF. The CDR3 nucleotides are TGTGCCAGCGTGGGCAGTATGGTGGCGGGGGACACCGGGGAGCTGTTTTTT.

This sequence joins TRBV9 and TRBJ1-1, with TRBD1 as a possible D gene (5 bases). CDR1 is SGDLS, CDR2 YYNGEE, per germline. The V end was cut by 0 bases, the J end by 6 bases, with 9 bases between. The CDR3 totals 13 residues. This CDR3 reads CASSVGQGPEAFF. The DNA of the CDR3 is TGTGCCAGCAGCGTAGGGCAGGGCCCTGAAGCTTTCTTT.